This TCR beta chain was recorded in a study of T-cell memory formation after mild COVID-19. Study findings and constraints: Among contracting clones, CD4+ were mainly CM/EM and CD8+ enriched in EMRA. Cross-reactive memory appears to have joined, as suggested by some responding clones showing up in pre-infection memory.

The CDR3 has 14 amino acids. Trimming cost V 3 bases and J 8 bases, with 13 bases left between them. Germline V lookup: CDR1 MNHEY, CDR2 SVGAGI. Researchers used 5'RACE with constant-segment primers to make TCR alpha and TCR beta cDNA libraries that carry sample barcodes and UMIs. Via MiXCR, TCRdb re-called the 5' RACE reads, giving one row per CDR3 protein. Here the sample spans under 200,000 distinct CDR3 sequences, about 9.9% being singletons. This clonotype was found a few times. The antigen is unknown. The specimen was PBMCs or a T cell subset sorted from them (not recorded which). This clonotype was obtained from a man between 18 and 29 years old who had mild COVID-19 (a few samples of this study predate the infection). Cell type and time point are not known. The V call is TRBV6-5, the J call TRBJ1-4; D uncertain. DNA of the CDR3: TGTGCCAGCAGTTATACCGGACGAGGGGAAAAACTGTTTTTT. It translates to CASSYTGRGEKLFF.